The 3 T cell receptor beta chains below were found in one sample sequenced in a study of control samples from healthy donors and cancer patients. Some clones are missing from TCRdb's copy, which holds only in-frame ones; the method was immunoSEQ multiplex PCR. Of under 140,000 clones listed, 70% to 90% are singletons. The sample was PBMCs. The receptors stem from a woman in her fifties or sixties with lung cancer.

This rearrangement joins TRBV5-1 to TRBJ1-1, with D uncertain. Germline V gene lookup returns CDR1 SGHRS and CDR2 YFSETQ. V lost 0 bases, J lost 1 base, and 7 bases lay in between. The CDR3 totals 14 residues. The CDR3 DNA follows: TGCGCCAGCAGCTTGGGGCCAGCGAACACTGAAGCTTTCTTT. Translated: CASSLGPANTEAFF.

The chain combines TRBV13 with TRBJ2-7; no clear D. V lost 4 bases and J lost 3, with 13 bases in between. The CDR3 runs 14 residues. Germline V gene lookup returns CDR1 PRHDT and CDR2 FYEKMQ (reference sequence). DNA of the CDR3: TGTGCCAGCAGCTCGTCAACTTTGAACTACGAGCAGTACTTC. This codes for CASSSSTLNYEQYF.

The rearrangement uses TRBV10-3 and TRBJ1-2; no clear D. The V end lost 6 bases, the J end lost 0 bases, and 11 bases lay between the germline ends. CDR1 is ENHRY and CDR2 is SYGVKD in the germline V gene. The CDR3 covers 14 residues. The CDR3 DNA reads TGTGCCATCAGACCAGACACCTCTAACTATGGCTACACCTTC. It yields the protein CAIRPDTSNYGYTF.